This TCR beta chain was captured by sequencing in a study of response to subunit inactivated influenza vaccine. One entry per CDR3 protein, called by TCRdb with MiXCR from the RT-PCR reads. The data show 550,000 to 650,000 distinct CDR3 sequences, 12% seen once. The V gene end was trimmed by 1 base and the J gene end by 5 bases; junction bases not matched to a gene: 4. Germline CDR1 LGHNA, CDR2 YNFKEQ. The CDR3 spans 15 residues. This clonotype has only a few counts. Its specificity is unknown. Overall study results and limits: The study's authors posited that every seasonal influenza vaccination enlists few new T cells.

This clonotype was obtained from a man between 45 and 60 years old who received an inactivated influenza vaccine. The V call is TRBV4-2, the J call TRBJ2-7, with 11 bases matching TRBD1. Sequencing used PBMCs from blood, obtained on the day of vaccination. The CDR3 loop reads CASSQVGQGAHEQYF. CDR3 DNA sequence: TGTGCCAGCAGCCAAGTAGGACAGGGGGCACACGAGCAGTACTTC.